The clone carrying this TCR beta chain was recorded once. Antigen: not known. This entry is derived from a study of cytomegalovirus exposure and HLA in healthy donors. Study-wide background: Within an early data release were about 85 million unique TCRs drawn from HLA-typed donors.

Study findings and constraints: It was in a later analysis that TCR association rates were seen to vary by HLA locus, highest for DRB1 and lowest for HLA-C. After further analysis at a later stage, 16,951 TCR beta sequences were associated with HLA alleles at 0.05 false discovery rate. Most CMV-associated TCR beta chains appeared HLA-restricted in a later analysis.

Researchers ran the PCR with 60 Vbeta and 13 Jbeta primers. Profiled with immunoSEQ multiplex PCR; TCRdb holds only in-frame clones, not every one. The profile shows about 190,000 clones, about nine tenths of them singletons. The length of the CDR3 is 14 residues. With V trimmed by 3 bases and J by 8 bases, 9 bases remained unmatched. Germline V gene data show CDR1 as SEHNR and CDR2 as FQNEAQ (reference sequence). What was sequenced was PBMCs. The chain carries TRBV7-9 and TRBJ1-2; 7 positions match TRBD1. This sequence originates from a man aged 25 to 45 in good health and CMV-seronegative. In nucleotides, the CDR3 is TGTGCCAGCAGCTTTGCCGAGGGGGCTAGGGGCTACACCTTC. It codes for CASSFAEGARGYTF.